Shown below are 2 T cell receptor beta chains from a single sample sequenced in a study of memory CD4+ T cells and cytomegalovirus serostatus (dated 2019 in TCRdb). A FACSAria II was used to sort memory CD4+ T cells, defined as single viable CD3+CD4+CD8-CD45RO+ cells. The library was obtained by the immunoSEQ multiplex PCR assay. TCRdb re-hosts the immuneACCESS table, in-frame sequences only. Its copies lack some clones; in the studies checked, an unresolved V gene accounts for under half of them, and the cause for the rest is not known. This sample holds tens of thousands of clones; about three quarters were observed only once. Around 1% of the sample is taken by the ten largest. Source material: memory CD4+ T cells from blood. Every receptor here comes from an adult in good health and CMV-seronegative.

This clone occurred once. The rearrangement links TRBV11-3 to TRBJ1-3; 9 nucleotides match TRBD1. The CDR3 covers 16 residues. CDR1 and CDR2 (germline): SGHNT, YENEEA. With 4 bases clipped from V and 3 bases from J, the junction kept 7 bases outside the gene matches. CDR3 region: CASSSPGQGLGNTIYF. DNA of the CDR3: TGTGCCAGCAGCTCGCCGGGACAGGGCCTTGGAAACACCATATATTTT.

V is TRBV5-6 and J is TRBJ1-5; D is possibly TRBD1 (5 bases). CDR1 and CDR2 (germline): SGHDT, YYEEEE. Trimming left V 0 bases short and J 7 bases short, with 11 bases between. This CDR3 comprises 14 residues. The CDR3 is CASSLGQPKQPQHF. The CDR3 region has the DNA TGTGCCAGCAGCTTGGGACAGCCTAAGCAGCCCCAGCATTTT.